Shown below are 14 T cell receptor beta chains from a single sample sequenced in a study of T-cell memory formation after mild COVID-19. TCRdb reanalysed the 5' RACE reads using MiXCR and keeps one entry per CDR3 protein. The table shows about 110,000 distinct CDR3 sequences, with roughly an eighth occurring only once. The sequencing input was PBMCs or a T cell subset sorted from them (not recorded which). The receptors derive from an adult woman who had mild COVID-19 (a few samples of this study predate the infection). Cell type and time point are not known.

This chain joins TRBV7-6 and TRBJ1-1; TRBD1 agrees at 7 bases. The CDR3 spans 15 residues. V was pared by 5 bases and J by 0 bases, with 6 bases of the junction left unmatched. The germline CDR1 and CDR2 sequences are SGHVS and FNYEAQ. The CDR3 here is CASSAGGQLNTEAFF. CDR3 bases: TGTGCCAGCAGCGCCGGGGGACAGTTGAACACTGAAGCTTTCTTT.

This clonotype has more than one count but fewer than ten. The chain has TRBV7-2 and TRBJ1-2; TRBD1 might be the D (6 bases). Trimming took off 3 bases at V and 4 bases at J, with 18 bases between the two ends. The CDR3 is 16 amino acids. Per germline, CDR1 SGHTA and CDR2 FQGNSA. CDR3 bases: TGTGCCAGCAGCTTGGACAGCCGGAGAGTCCGCTATGGCTACACCTTC. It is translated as CASSLDSRRVRYGYTF.

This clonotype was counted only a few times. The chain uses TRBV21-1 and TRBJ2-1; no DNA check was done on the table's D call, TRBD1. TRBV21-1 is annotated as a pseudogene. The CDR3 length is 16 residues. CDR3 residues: CASSSSGGGRYNEQFF. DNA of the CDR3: TGTGCCAGCAGCAGTTCCGGGGGCGGGAGATACAATGAGCAGTTCTTC.

The CDR3 region has the DNA TGCGCCAGCAGATGGGGGGGCGCCGACACCGGGGAGCTGTTTTTT. Translated: CASRWGGADTGELFF. This rearrangement joins TRBV5-1 to TRBJ2-2; D possibly corresponds to TRBD2 (7 bases). The germline CDR1 and CDR2 sequences are SGHRS and YFSETQ. V was clipped by 5 bases and J by 3 bases, with 14 bases between them. The CDR3 contains 15 residues. Full variable domain (rest looked up from reference TRBV5-1 and TRBJ2-2): KAGVTQTPRYLIKTRGQQVTLSCSPISGHRSVSWYQQTPGQGLQFLFEYFSETQRNKGNFPGRFSGRQFSNSRSEMNVSTLELGDSALYLCASRWGGADTGELFFGEGSRLTVL.

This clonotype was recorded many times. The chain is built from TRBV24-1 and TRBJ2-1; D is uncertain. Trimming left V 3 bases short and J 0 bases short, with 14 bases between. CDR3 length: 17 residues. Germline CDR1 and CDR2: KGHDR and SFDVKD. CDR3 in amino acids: CATSDPLAGYSYNEQFF. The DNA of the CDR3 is TGTGCCACCAGTGATCCCCTGGCCGGCTACTCCTACAATGAGCAGTTCTTC.

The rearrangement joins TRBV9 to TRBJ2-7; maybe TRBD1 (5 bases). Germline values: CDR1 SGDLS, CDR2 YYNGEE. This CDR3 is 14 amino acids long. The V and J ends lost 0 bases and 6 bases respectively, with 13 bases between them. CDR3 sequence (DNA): TGTGCCAGCAGCGTAGTAGTTACAGGTGGCGAGCAGTACTTC. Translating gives CASSVVVTGGEQYF.

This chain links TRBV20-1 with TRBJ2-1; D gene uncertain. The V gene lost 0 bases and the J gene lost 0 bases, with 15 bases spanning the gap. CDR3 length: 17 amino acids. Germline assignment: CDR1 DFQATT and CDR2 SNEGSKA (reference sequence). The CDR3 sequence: CSARDSPAPVSYNEQFF. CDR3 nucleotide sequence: TGCAGTGCTAGAGATTCCCCAGCACCAGTCTCCTACAATGAGCAGTTCTTC.

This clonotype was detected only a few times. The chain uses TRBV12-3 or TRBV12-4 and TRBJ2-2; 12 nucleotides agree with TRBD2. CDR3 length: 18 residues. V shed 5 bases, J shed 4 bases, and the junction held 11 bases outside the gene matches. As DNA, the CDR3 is TGTGCCAGCAGTCCCTCGACTAGCGGGAGCGGTCGCACCGGGGAGCTGTTTTTT. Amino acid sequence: CASSPSTSGSGRTGELFF.

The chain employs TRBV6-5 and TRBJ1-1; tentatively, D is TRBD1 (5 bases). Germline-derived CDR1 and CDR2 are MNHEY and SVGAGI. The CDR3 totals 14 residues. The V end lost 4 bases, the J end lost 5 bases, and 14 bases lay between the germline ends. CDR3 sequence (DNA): TGTGCCAGCAGTTCCGGGGTAGGGGTGACTGAAGCTTTCTTT. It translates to CASSSGVGVTEAFF.

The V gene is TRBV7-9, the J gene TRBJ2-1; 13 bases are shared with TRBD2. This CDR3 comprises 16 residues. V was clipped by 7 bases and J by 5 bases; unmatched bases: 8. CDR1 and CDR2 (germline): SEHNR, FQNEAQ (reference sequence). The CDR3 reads CASNSLAGGPNNEQFF. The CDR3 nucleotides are TGTGCCAGCAACTCACTAGCGGGAGGGCCCAACAATGAGCAGTTCTTC.

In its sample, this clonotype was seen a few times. CDR3 loop: CASSLTAGESYEQYF. The CDR3, as DNA: TGTGCCAGCAGCTTGACAGCGGGAGAATCCTACGAGCAGTACTTC. This rearrangement joins TRBV7-9 to TRBJ2-7; 8 positions match TRBD2. The CDR3 runs 15 residues. V gave up 3 bases and J gave up 1 base; unmatched junction bases: 5. Germline lookup yields CDR1 SEHNR and CDR2 FQNEAQ (reference sequence).

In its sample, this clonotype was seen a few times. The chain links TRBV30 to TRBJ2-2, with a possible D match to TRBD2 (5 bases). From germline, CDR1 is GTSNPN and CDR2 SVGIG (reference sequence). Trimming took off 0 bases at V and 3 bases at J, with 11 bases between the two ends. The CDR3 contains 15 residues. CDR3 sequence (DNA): TGTGCCTGGAGTGTAGAGGGAAGGGACACCGGGGAGCTGTTTTTT. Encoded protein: CAWSVEGRDTGELFF.

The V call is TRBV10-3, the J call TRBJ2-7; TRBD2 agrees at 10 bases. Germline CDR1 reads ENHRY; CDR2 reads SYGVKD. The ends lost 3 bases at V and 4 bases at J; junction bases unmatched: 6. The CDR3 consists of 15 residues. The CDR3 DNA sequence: TGTGCCATCAGTGAATCGGGTAGCGGGAGGTACGAGCAGTACTTC. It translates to CAISESGSGRYEQYF.

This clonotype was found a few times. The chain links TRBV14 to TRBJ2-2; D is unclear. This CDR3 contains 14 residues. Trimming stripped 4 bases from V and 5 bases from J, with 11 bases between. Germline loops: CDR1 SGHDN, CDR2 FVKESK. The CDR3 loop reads CASSPQGRTGELFF. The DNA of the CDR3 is TGTGCCAGCAGCCCCCAAGGCCGGACCGGGGAGCTGTTTTTT.